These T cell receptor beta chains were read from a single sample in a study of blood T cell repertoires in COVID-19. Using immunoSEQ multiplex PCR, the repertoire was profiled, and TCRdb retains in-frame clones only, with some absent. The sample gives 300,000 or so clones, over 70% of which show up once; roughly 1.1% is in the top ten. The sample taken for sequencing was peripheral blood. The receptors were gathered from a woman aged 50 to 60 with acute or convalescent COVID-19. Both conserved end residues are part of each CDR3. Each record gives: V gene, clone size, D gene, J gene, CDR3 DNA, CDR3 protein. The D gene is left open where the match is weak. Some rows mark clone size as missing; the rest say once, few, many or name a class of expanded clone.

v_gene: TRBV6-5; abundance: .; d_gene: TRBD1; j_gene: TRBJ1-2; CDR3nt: TGTGCCAGCAGTTACACCGCAGGACAGGGGAACTATGGCTACACCTTC; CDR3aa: CASSYTAGQGNYGYTF
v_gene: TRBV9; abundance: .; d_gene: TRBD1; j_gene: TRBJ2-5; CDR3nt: TGTGCCAGCAGCGTGTCGACAGGGGAGGAGACCCAGTACTTC; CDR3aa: CASSVSTGEETQYF
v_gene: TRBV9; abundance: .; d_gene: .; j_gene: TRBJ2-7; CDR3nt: TGTGCCAGCAGCGAGGGACTTCTTAGCGGATCCTACGAGCAGTACTTC; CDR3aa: CASSEGLLSGSYEQYF
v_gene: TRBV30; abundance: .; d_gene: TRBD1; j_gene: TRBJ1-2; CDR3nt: TGTGCCTGGACCTTCCCTTCCTTGACAGGGGCCTATGGCTACACCTTC; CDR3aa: CAWTFPSLTGAYGYTF
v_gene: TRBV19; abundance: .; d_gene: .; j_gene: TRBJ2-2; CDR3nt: TGTGCCAGTAGCCAGAATAGCGGATCAAACACCGGGGAGCTGTTTTTT; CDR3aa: CASSQNSGSNTGELFF
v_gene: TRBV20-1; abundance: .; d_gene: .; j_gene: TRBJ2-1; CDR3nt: TGCAGTGCTAGGAGTTATGAGCAGTTCTTC; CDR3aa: CSARSYEQFF
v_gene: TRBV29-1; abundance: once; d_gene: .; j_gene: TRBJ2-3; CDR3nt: TGCAGCGCCACGGAGGGCACAGATACGCAGTATTTT; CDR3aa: CSATEGTDTQYF
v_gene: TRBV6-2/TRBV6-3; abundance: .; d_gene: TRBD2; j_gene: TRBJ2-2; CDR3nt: TGTGCCAGCAGTTATAGGGGAGGGTCGAACACCGGGGAGCTGTTTTTT; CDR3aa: CASSYRGGSNTGELFF
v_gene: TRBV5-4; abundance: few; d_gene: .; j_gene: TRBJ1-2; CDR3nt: TGTGCCAGCAGCTTATTGGACGGCGGGTCCTATGGCTACACCTTC; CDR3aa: CASSLLDGGSYGYTF
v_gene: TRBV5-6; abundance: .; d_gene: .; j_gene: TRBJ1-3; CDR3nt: TGTGCCAGCAGCCTTCCGGGGGCTGGAAACACCATATATTTT; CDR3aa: CASSLPGAGNTIYF
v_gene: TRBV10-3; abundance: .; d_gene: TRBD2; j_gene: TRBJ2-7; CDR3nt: TGTGCCATCAGTCCCCAGGGACTAGCGGGGCTCTACGAGCAGTACTTC; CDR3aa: CAISPQGLAGLYEQYF
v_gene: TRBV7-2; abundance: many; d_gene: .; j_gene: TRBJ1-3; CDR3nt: TGTGCCAGCAGCTTAGACAGAGCCTCTGGAAACACCATATATTTT; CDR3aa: CASSLDRASGNTIYF
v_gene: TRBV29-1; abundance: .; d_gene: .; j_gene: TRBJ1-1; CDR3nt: TGCAGCGTCTTTACAGGGTTGAACACTGAAGCTTTCTTT; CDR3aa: CSVFTGLNTEAFF
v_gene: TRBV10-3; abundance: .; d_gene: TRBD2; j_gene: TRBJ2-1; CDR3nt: TGTGCCATCAGTGCGGCTAGCGGGGGGGCCAACAATGAGCAGTTCTTC; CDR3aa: CAISAASGGANNEQFF
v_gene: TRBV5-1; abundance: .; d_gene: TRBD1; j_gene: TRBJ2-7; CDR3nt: TGCGCCAGCAGCCAAGGACAGGGGAAGTTGTACGAGCAGTACTTC; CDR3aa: CASSQGQGKLYEQYF
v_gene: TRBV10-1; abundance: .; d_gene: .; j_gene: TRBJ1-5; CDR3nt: TGCGCCAGCAGTACTGAACGCAATCAGCCCCAGCATTTT; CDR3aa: CASSTERNQPQHF
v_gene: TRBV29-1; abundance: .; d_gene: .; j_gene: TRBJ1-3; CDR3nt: TGCAGCGCGGGGCAGGGTACTGGAAACACCATATATTTT; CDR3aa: CSAGQGTGNTIYF
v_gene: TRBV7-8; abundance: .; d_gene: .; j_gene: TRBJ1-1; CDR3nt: TGTGCCAGCAGCTTAATCCGGGGAGGAACTGAAGCTTTCTTT; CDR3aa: CASSLIRGGTEAFF
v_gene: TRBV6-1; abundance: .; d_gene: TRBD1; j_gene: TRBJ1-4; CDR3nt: TGTGCCAGCAGTGACCCGACAGGGGGATGGGAAAAACTGTTTTTT; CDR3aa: CASSDPTGGWEKLFF
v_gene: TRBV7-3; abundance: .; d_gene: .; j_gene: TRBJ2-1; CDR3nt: TGTGCCAGCAGCTTAGTGGCGGCGGGAAACAATGAGCAGTTCTTC; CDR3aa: CASSLVAAGNNEQFF
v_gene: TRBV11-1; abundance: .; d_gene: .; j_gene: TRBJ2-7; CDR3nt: TGTGCCAGCAGAACCAGGGGATCTGGGTCCTACGAGCAGTACTTC; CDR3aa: CASRTRGSGSYEQYF
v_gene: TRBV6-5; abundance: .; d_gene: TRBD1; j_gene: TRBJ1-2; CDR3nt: TGTGCCAGCACCTTACAGGGGTTCTATGGCTACACCTTC; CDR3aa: CASTLQGFYGYTF
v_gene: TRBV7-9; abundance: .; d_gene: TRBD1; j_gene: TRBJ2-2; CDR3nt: TGTGCCAGCACCAACCAGGGACAGGGTCCCGGGGAGCTGTTTTTT; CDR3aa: CASTNQGQGPGELFF
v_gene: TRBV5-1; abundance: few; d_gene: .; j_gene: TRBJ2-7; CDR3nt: TGCGCCAGCAGGGAGCAGCGTATGGGCTACGAGCAGTACTTC; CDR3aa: CASREQRMGYEQYF
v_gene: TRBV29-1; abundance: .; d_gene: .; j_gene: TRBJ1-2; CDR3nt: TGCAGCGTTGAAGATCGGGGGAGGAACTATGGCTACACCTTC; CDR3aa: CSVEDRGRNYGYTF
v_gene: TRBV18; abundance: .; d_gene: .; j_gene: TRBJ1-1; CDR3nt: TGTGCCAGCTCACCGAAGCAGGGCCCCACTGAAGCTTTCTTT; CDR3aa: CASSPKQGPTEAFF
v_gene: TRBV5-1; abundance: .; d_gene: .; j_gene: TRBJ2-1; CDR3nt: TGCGCCAGCAGCTCGGTGGGGGGACGCGAGCAGTTCTTC; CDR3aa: CASSSVGGREQFF
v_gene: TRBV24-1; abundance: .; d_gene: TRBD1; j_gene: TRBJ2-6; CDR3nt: TGTGCCACCAGTGAGACGACAGGGGGCGCCCCTAGGGCCAACGTCCTGACTTTC; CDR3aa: CATSETTGGAPRANVLTF
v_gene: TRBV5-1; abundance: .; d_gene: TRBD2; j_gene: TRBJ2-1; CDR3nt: TGCGCCAGCAGCCGGAGATCTAGCGGGGGCTCCAACAATGAGCAGTTCTTC; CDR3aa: CASSRRSSGGSNNEQFF
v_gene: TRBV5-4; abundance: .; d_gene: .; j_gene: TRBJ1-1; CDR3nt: TGTGCCAGCAGCAGGAACAGAGGGACTGAAGCTTTCTTT; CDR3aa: CASSRNRGTEAFF
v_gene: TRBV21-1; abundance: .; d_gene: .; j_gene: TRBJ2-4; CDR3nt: TGTGCCAGCAGCCACGCGCACCGACAGGGGAGGTCCAAAAACATTCAGTACTTC; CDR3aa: CASSHAHRQGRSKNIQYF
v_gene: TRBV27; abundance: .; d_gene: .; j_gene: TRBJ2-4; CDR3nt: TGTGCCAGCAGTCCCTACAGGGGAGGCAAAAACATTCAGTACTTC; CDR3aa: CASSPYRGGKNIQYF
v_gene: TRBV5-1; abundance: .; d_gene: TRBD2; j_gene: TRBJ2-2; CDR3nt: TGCGCCAGCAGCTTGGCACGGGAGGCTGGCACCGGGGAGCTGTTTTTT; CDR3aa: CASSLAREAGTGELFF
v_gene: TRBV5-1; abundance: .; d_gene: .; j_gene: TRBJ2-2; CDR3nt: TGCGCCAGCAGCACCGACCCAGGGCGGTCGAACACCGGGGAGCTGTTTTTT; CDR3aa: CASSTDPGRSNTGELFF
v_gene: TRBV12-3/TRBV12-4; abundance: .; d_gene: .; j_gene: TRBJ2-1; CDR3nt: TGTGCCAGCAGTTCGTTACTTATACAGTTCTTC; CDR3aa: CASSSLLIQFF
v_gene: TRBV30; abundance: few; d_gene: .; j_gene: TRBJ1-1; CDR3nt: TGTGCCTGGAGTGTAACCGGTGAAGCTTTCTTT; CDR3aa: CAWSVTGEAFF
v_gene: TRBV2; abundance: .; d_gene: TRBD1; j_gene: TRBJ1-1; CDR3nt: TGTGCCAGCAGTCGACAGGGGGAAGACACTGAAGCTTTCTTT; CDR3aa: CASSRQGEDTEAFF
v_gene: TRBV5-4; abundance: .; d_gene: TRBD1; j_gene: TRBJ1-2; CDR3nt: TGTGCCAGCAGCTTAAGTTCAGGGAGCAGGGGGCTGTATGGCTACACCTTC; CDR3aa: CASSLSSGSRGLYGYTF
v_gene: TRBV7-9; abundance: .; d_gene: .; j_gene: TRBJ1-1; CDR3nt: TGTGCCAGCAGCTACGGAGGAGGGAGAACTGAAGCTTTCTTT; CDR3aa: CASSYGGGRTEAFF
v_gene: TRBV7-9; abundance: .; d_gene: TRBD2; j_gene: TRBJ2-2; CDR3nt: TGTGCCAGCAGCTTACGACTAGCGGACGACACCGGGGAGCTGTTTTTT; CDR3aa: CASSLRLADDTGELFF
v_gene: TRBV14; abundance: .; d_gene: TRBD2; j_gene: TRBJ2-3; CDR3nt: TGTGCCAGCAGTCCGACTAGCGGCACAGATACGCAGTATTTT; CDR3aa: CASSPTSGTDTQYF
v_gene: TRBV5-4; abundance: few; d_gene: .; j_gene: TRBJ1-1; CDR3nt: TGTGCCAGCAGCTTGAGCACAGCGAACACTGAAGCTTTCTTT; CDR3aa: CASSLSTANTEAFF
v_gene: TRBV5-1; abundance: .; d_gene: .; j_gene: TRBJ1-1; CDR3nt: TGCGCCAGCAGGCAAGGGGCAGGGTCCATGAACACTGAAGCTTTCTTT; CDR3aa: CASRQGAGSMNTEAFF
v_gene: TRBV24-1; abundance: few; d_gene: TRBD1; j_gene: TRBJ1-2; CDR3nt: TGTGCCACCAGGACCGGGACAGGGGGCATGGGGGGCTACACCTTC; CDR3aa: CATRTGTGGMGGYTF
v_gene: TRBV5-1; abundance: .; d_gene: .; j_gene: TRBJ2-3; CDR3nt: TGCGCCAGCAGCTTCGACAGTACAGATACGCAGTATTTT; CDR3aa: CASSFDSTDTQYF
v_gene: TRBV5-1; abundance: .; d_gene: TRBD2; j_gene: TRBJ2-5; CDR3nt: TGCGCCAGCAGCTCACACGGGACTAGCGGGGTCCCGGAGACCCAGTACTTC; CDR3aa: CASSSHGTSGVPETQYF
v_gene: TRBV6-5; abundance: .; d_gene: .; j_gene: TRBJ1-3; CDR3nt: TGTGCCAGCAGGAGGGACTCCGACGGTGTCACCATATATTTT; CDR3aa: CASRRDSDGVTIYF
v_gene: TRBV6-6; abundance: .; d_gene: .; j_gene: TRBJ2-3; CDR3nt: TGTGCCAGCAGGGAGAGCACAGATACGCAGTATTTT; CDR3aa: CASRESTDTQYF
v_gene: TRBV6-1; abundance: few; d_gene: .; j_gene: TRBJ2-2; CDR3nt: TGTGCCAGCAGTGACCCTCACCGGGACACGTACACCGGGGAGCTGTTTTTT; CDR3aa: CASSDPHRDTYTGELFF
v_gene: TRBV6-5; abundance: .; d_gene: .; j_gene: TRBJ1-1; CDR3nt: TGTGCCAGCAACTCGGGACAATACACTGAAGCTTTCTTT; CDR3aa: CASNSGQYTEAFF
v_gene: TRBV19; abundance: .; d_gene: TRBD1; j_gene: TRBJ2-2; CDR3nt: TGTGCCAGTAGTGACGGGACAGGGGGACACACCGGGGAGCTGTTTTTT; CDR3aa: CASSDGTGGHTGELFF
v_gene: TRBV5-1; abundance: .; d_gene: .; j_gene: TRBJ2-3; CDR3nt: TGCGCCAGCAGCTTGATATATCGACAAGACACAGATACGCAGTATTTT; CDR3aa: CASSLIYRQDTDTQYF
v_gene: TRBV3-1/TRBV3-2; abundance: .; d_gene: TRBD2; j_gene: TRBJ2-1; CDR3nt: TGTGCCAGCAGCCAAGGCCGGGGGGGCCGCAATGAGCAGTTCTTC; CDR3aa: CASSQGRGGRNEQFF